The present entry profiles one T cell receptor beta chain with its context. Its target antigen remains unknown. No base quality values were provided; no much bigger clone lies one nucleotide off. According to the study, the label for this sample's time point signals: new active TB diagnosis, blood taken before or within 7 days of starting treatment. The active tuberculosis patients were newly diagnosed, HIV-seronegative South African adults aged 18 years or older. Confirmation of active tuberculosis was obtained by positive sputum smear microscopy and/or positive M. tuberculosis culture. Immunosequencing of unsorted cryopreserved PBMC covered, on average, about 100,000 T cells per clinical donor. TCR libraries were generated with the immunoSEQ multiplex PCR assay, using TCR-beta and/or TCR-alpha/delta assays for each sample. Amplified TCR libraries were sequenced on the Illumina high-throughput platform. Turning to the authors' computational methods: Clustering and dimensionality reduction relied on pairwise TCRdist distances among GMM-specific receptors from T cells that were either sorted ex vivo or expanded in vitro. Each clinical repertoire received a mean NN-distance score, defined as the average TCRdist to the nearest 10% of tetramer-positive reference sequences. GEM TCR motif frequency was calculated as the fraction of unique TCRs that matched known GEM sequences by V/J usage and CDR3 length. Linear discriminant analysis with leave-one-out cross-validation, implemented in scikit-learn, was used to classify active tuberculosis. TCRdb obtained this table from immuneACCESS and retained in-frame rearrangements with V and J assigned. These tables miss some clones; where compared with another copy, unresolved V genes account for less than half of the shortfall, and the remainder is unexplained. V and J calls and clone size are those listed in that table; D and trimming were worked out from the DNA. The table for this sample lists about 49,000 clones; around 96% of them were counted only once. Clones ranked in the top ten supply around 1.4% of the sample.

The entry originates in a study of T cells in tuberculosis (dated 2018 in TCRdb). Background for the entire study: In the study, CD1B tetramers and high-throughput TCR immunosequencing were combined to characterize T cells specific for the mycobacterial lipid antigen glucose monomycolate (GMM). In a South African clinical cohort, IGRA-negative adolescents, IGRA-positive adolescents with latent tuberculosis and adults with active tuberculosis were compared, with more than 8 people in each group. PBMC from active tuberculosis patients were archived either before standard anti-tuberculosis treatment began or within 7 days of its start.

The paper as a whole reports these results and caveats: Smaller NN-distances were partly driven by shorter CDR3-alpha lengths in active tuberculosis patients, and statistical significance was not reached for the TCR-beta difference. Using GEM motif frequencies, a classifier achieved approximately 73% accuracy, whereas a classifier built on the diverse GMM-specific repertoire got to under 90% accuracy (AUROC more than 0.85). Clinical samples were selected based on the availability of cryopreserved specimens, with adults included as active tuberculosis cases and adolescents included as controls. Compared with IGRA-negative controls, TCR-alpha repertoires from active tuberculosis had smaller mean NN-distances to GMM-specific TCRs, which suggests clonal expansion of these TCRs.

The sequenced sample was PBMCs, obtained at tuberculosis diagnosis. The receptor's source is an adult with tuberculosis.

Here the CDR3 is given as CASSRRGQSTDTQYF. The DNA reads TGTGCCAGCAGTCGAAGGGGACAGAGCACAGATACGCAGTATTTT. This receptor chain uses TRBV11-2 and TRBJ2-3, with 7 middle bases fitting TRBD1. According to the germline V gene, CDR1 reads SGHAT and CDR2 reads FQNNGV. The CDR3 numbers 15 residues from cysteine through phenylalanine. Only the CDR3 part of the read is kept: 45 bases, read in frame from the first base. Compared with germline, V lacks 6 bases and J lacks 0 bases; bases without a gene match: 6. Supplemented by the reference TRBV11-2 and TRBJ2-3 proteins around the CDR3, the complete variable domain is EAGVAQSPRYKIIEKRQSVAFWCNPISGHATLYWYQQILGQGPKLLIQFQNNGVVDDSQLPKDRFSAERLKGVDSTLKIQPAKLEDSAVYLCASSRRGQSTDTQYFGPGTRLTVL.